A selection of T cell receptor beta chains follows, all from one sample in a study of blood T cell repertoires in COVID-19. Sequencing was performed with immunoSEQ multiplex PCR; in TCRdb, only in-frame clones are kept and a portion is missing. This sample has 110,000 to 150,000 clones, with around 80% found just once. Sequenced: peripheral blood. The receptors originated from a man aged 70 or older who had recovered from COVID-19. Each CDR3 is given with its conserved first and last residue. D genes are given only for firm matches. Only some rows state a clone size, as once, few, many or a class for expanded clones.

TGTGCCAGCAGTTTAGTCCTACCACAGCAGTTCTTC,CASSLVLPQQFF,TRBV12-3/TRBV12-4,many,TRBJ2-1,-
TGTGCCAGCAGCTTCTTGGTGGGGACTAGCCTCCCGGATACGCAGTATTTT,CASSFLVGTSLPDTQYF,TRBV5-6,-,TRBJ2-3,TRBD2
TGTGCCAGCAGCGGGGGACAGCCAACTAATGAAAAACTGTTTTTT,CASSGGQPTNEKLFF,TRBV5-6,once,TRBJ1-4,TRBD1
TGCGCCAGCAGTCAATCCTGCGGGGGTAGCTCCTATAATTCACCCCTCCACTTT,CASSQSCGGSSYNSPLHF,TRBV23-1,-,TRBJ1-6,-
TGTGCCAGCAGCCATGACAGGGGCGAGCAGTACTTC,CASSHDRGEQYF,TRBV12-3/TRBV12-4,once,TRBJ2-7,TRBD1
TGTGCCATCAGAACAGGAGGGGATAGTGAAGCTTTCTTT,CAIRTGGDSEAFF,TRBV10-3,-,TRBJ1-1,-
TGTGCCAGTAGTCCTCCTGATGGACTAGCCGAAGAGACCCAGTACTTC,CASSPPDGLAEETQYF,TRBV19,-,TRBJ2-5,TRBD2
TGTGCCTGGAGGGGAGGAGATTACGGGGAGCTGTTTTTT,CAWRGGDYGELFF,TRBV30,once,TRBJ2-2,-
TGTGCCAGCACCTACTCCGGGTCCCTGACGCAGCAGTACTTC,CASTYSGSLTQQYF,TRBV3-1/TRBV3-2,-,TRBJ2-7,-
TGTGCCACCCCATCCGGGACAGTGAACACTGAAGCTTTCTTT,CATPSGTVNTEAFF,TRBV6-4,once,TRBJ1-1,TRBD1
TGTGCCAGTAGTATAGTCCTAGGACTATCACCTAAGGGGGAGCAGTACTTC,CASSIVLGLSPKGEQYF,TRBV19,-,TRBJ2-7,-
TGTGCCAGCAGAACGGACAGCTCCTACGAGCAGTACTTC,CASRTDSSYEQYF,TRBV6-5,-,TRBJ2-7,-
TGTGCCAGCTCACAACGAGGGGGCGATCATAATTCACCCCTCCACTTT,CASSQRGGDHNSPLHF,TRBV18,-,TRBJ1-6,TRBD1
TGTGCCAGCAGCTTGGGTCCTGCAGATACGCAGTATTTT,CASSLGPADTQYF,TRBV5-6,-,TRBJ2-3,-
TGTGCCAGCAGTCCCATCAGGACTACGCCCCAGCATTTT,CASSPIRTTPQHF,TRBV6-5,-,TRBJ1-5,-
TGTGCCAGCAGTGACTCAAGCGGCCACGAGCAGTACTTC,CASSDSSGHEQYF,TRBV6-4,-,TRBJ2-7,-
TGTGCCAGCAGCTTGGGGCGAGACCTTGGAGGCTACAATGAGCAGTTCTTC,CASSLGRDLGGYNEQFF,TRBV5-8,-,TRBJ2-1,-
TGTGCCAGTAGTACCGGACAGGTTGGCTCTGGGGCCAACGTCCTGACTTTC,CASSTGQVGSGANVLTF,TRBV19,-,TRBJ2-6,TRBD1
TGTGCCAGCAAATCGCGAGGGGGCAGTTACGAGCAGTACTTC,CASKSRGGSYEQYF,TRBV2,-,TRBJ2-7,TRBD1
TGTGCCACCAGTGACCCCAGGGTAGCGGGAGGATCTAATGAGCAGTTCTTC,CATSDPRVAGGSNEQFF,TRBV24-1,-,TRBJ2-1,TRBD2
TGTGCCACCAGCAGGCAGATGGGCACAGATACGCAGTATTTT,CATSRQMGTDTQYF,TRBV15,-,TRBJ2-3,-
TGTGCCATCAGTGAGCCCCAAATCGGTAGCGGGACCTCGTCTGCAGGGCTTTACGAGCAGTACTTC,CAISEPQIGSGTSSAGLYEQYF,TRBV10-3,once,TRBJ2-7,TRBD2
TGTGCCAGCAGCTTAGGGAGGGGGCGTCCCTACGAGCAGTACTTC,CASSLGRGRPYEQYF,TRBV7-9,few,TRBJ2-7,-
TGTGCCAGCAGCTTAGGTGAGTCCTTCTCCTACGAGCAGTACTTC,CASSLGESFSYEQYF,TRBV7-2,-,TRBJ2-7,-
TGTGCCAGCAGCTTATTGGCAGGGGGCGAGCAGTACTTC,CASSLLAGGEQYF,TRBV7-2,-,TRBJ2-7,TRBD1
TGTGCCAGCAGTTATCTAAACCGCCCAGAGACCCAGTACTTC,CASSYLNRPETQYF,TRBV6-2/TRBV6-3,-,TRBJ2-5,-
TGTGCCAGCAGCTTAGTGACAAGCAGGGATGAGCAGTTCTTC,CASSLVTSRDEQFF,TRBV7-2,few,TRBJ2-1,-
TGTGCCAGCAGTTTGATTGGGACAGGGGCCCACGAGCAGTACTTC,CASSLIGTGAHEQYF,TRBV27,-,TRBJ2-7,TRBD1
TGTGCCAGCTCACCAAGGCGGGAGGCCGGTTGGGAGCAGTTCTTC,CASSPRREAGWEQFF,TRBV18,few,TRBJ2-1,TRBD2
TGTGCCAGCAGTGTAGAAGGAGGCTACGAGCAGTACTTC,CASSVEGGYEQYF,TRBV2,-,TRBJ2-7,-
TGTGCCAGCAGCGACAGGGTCACTGAAGCTTTCTTT,CASSDRVTEAFF,TRBV11-1,-,TRBJ1-1,TRBD1
TGTGCCAGCAGTTACTCGGCCGGGACTGAGCAGTACTTC,CASSYSAGTEQYF,TRBV6-2/TRBV6-3,few,TRBJ2-7,-
TGTGCCACCAGTGGCCAGTATAGCAATCAGCCCCAGCATTTT,CATSGQYSNQPQHF,TRBV24-1,-,TRBJ1-5,-
TGTGCCAGCAGTTACGGGGACAGGGCCTACGCAGATACGCAGTATTTT,CASSYGDRAYADTQYF,TRBV6-5,-,TRBJ2-3,TRBD1
TGTGCCAGCAACCCTAGCGGGAATTCCTACAATGAGCAGTTCTTC,CASNPSGNSYNEQFF,TRBV9,-,TRBJ2-1,TRBD2
TGTGCCAGCAGGTCCGTTGGCGGGAGGGCCATTGAGCAGTTCTTC,CASRSVGGRAIEQFF,TRBV6-5,-,TRBJ2-1,TRBD2
TGTGCCAGCAGCTTACTGGGACAGGGGGCCCGTTACTTC,CASSLLGQGARYF,TRBV7-2,-,TRBJ2-5,TRBD1
TGTGCCAGCCGGGTAGCGGGAGAGACCTCCTACGAGCAGTACTTC,CASRVAGETSYEQYF,TRBV7-2,-,TRBJ2-7,TRBD2
TGTGCCTGGGGGGGACAGAACACCGGGGAGCTGTTTTTT,CAWGGQNTGELFF,TRBV30,few,TRBJ2-2,-
TGTGCCAGCAGGAACAGGGTTGGTCAGCCCCAGCATTTT,CASRNRVGQPQHF,TRBV6-5,few,TRBJ1-5,-
TGTGCCAGCAGCCTCCGACAGGGGGCTATACATTCCTCTGGAAACACCATATATTTT,CASSLRQGAIHSSGNTIYF,TRBV7-9,-,TRBJ1-3,TRBD1
TGTGCCAGCAGCCAAGAGGGACTAGGCACTGAAGCTTTCTTT,CASSQEGLGTEAFF,TRBV3-1/TRBV3-2,many,TRBJ1-1,-
TGTGCCAGTAGTATTGGTAGTCTGGGCGATACGCAGTATTTT,CASSIGSLGDTQYF,TRBV19,many,TRBJ2-3,-
TGCGCCAGCAGGGATGCAGGTTCTGGAAACACCATATATTTT,CASRDAGSGNTIYF,TRBV10-2,-,TRBJ1-3,-
TGTGCCAGCAGCCAAAGCAAAGCGGGAGTTACAGATACGCAGTATTTT,CASSQSKAGVTDTQYF,TRBV7-2,-,TRBJ2-3,TRBD2
TGCGCCAGCAGTGATCAGGGGCGGGAGACCCAGTACTTC,CASSDQGRETQYF,TRBV10-1,-,TRBJ2-5,-
TGCGCCAGCAGCTTGGGGACTAACCGGAACACCGGGGAGCTGTTTTTT,CASSLGTNRNTGELFF,TRBV5-1,-,TRBJ2-2,-
TGTGCCAGCGGAGTGGTTGCATGGGAGACCCAGTACTTC,CASGVVAWETQYF,TRBV19,-,TRBJ2-5,-
TGTGCCAGTAGTCCACTAGCGATACCCTACGAGCAGTACTTC,CASSPLAIPYEQYF,TRBV19,-,TRBJ2-7,TRBD2
TGTGCCAGCAGGCAACTTGGGGCCTTGAACACTGAAGCTTTCTTT,CASRQLGALNTEAFF,TRBV7-9,-,TRBJ1-1,-
TGTGCCAGCAGCGTAGATCAGGGCTCCCACTCTGGAAACACCATATATTTT,CASSVDQGSHSGNTIYF,TRBV9,-,TRBJ1-3,-
TGTGCCACCAGCAGAGGGGGCAGGAATGGCGAGCAGTACTTC,CATSRGGRNGEQYF,TRBV15,-,TRBJ2-7,-
TGTGCCAGCAGTTTAAGCCGGACAGTAAACTATGGCTACACCTTC,CASSLSRTVNYGYTF,TRBV28,-,TRBJ1-2,-